These T cell receptor beta chains were read from a single sample in a study of T-cell reconstitution after alpha-beta-depleted transplantation in children. A single record per CDR3 protein comes from TCRdb applying MiXCR to the PCR reads. Of a few hundred thousand distinct CDR3 sequences listed, around 27% are singletons. The sample consisted of PBMCs, taken before TCRalphabeta/CD19-depleted stem cell transplant. These receptors were collected from a boy in the first two years of life with Wiskott-Aldrich syndrome, due to receive a stem cell transplant. Each CDR3 is given with its conserved first and last residue. D genes are given only for firm matches. Some rows mark clone size as missing; the rest say once, few, many or name a class of expanded clone.

>TRBV5-1|.|TRBJ2-1|few
CASKLGQGAYNEQFF
TGCGCCAGCAAACTCGGGCAGGGAGCCTACAATGAGCAGTTCTTC
>TRBV27|TRBD1|TRBJ2-7|.
CASSLGQGWSYEQYF
TGTGCCAGCAGCCTCGGACAGGGGTGGTCCTACGAGCAGTACTTC
>TRBV20-1|TRBD2|TRBJ2-2|.
CSASGFPSGRTGELFF
TGCAGTGCCTCGGGTTTCCCTAGCGGGAGGACCGGGGAGCTGTTTTTT
>TRBV7-6|TRBD1|TRBJ1-1|.
CASSHRQGLNTEAFF
TGTGCCAGCAGCCATCGACAGGGCCTGAACACTGAAGCTTTCTTT
>TRBV5-1|.|TRBJ1-3|.
CASSLDPAGTGNTIYF
TGCGCCAGCAGCTTGGATCCGGCTGGGACTGGAAACACCATATATTTT
>TRBV6-5|.|TRBJ2-3|.
CASRGFTDTQYF
TGTGCCAGCCGGGGATTCACAGATACGCAGTATTTT
>TRBV3-1|.|TRBJ1-1|.
CASSQRAENTEAFF
TGTGCCAGCAGCCAACGTGCAGAGAACACTGAAGCTTTCTTT
>TRBV20-1|TRBD2|TRBJ2-1|.
CSARAGTSGINEQFF
TGCAGTGCTAGGGCCGGGACTAGCGGAATCAATGAGCAGTTCTTC
>TRBV9|.|TRBJ2-1|.
CASSARDYNEQFF
TGTGCCAGCAGCGCTCGGGACTACAATGAGCAGTTCTTC
>TRBV20-1|TRBD1|TRBJ2-1|few
CSASRGQNEQFF
TGCAGTGCTAGTAGGGGACAGAATGAGCAGTTCTTC
>TRBV12-3/TRBV12-4|TRBD1|TRBJ1-1|.
CASRTGQGVGEAFF
TGTGCCAGCCGTACGGGACAGGGGGTTGGTGAAGCTTTCTTT
>TRBV5-6|TRBD2|TRBJ2-1|few
CASSLLSGYNEQFF
TGTGCCAGCAGCTTGCTTAGCGGGTACAATGAGCAGTTCTTC
>TRBV29-1|.|TRBJ2-1|few
CSTAVQGSYNEQFF
TGCAGCACTGCGGTCCAGGGCTCATACAATGAGCAGTTCTTC
>TRBV29-1|TRBD1|TRBJ2-7|few
CSVTGLTYEQYF
TGCAGCGTGACAGGGTTGACCTACGAGCAGTACTTC
>TRBV2|.|TRBJ1-4|.
CASSEALQEKLFF
TGTGCCAGCAGTGAAGCGCTTCAAGAAAAACTGTTTTTT
>TRBV11-2|.|TRBJ2-2|.
CASSLRVGNTGELFF
TGTGCCAGCAGCTTACGGGTCGGGAACACCGGGGAGCTGTTTTTT
>TRBV29-1|.|TRBJ2-1|once
CSVEDIRGINEQFF
TGCAGCGTTGAGGACATTCGGGGGATCAATGAGCAGTTCTTC
>TRBV27|.|TRBJ2-1|few
CASTKVGSSYNEQFF
TGTGCCAGCACCAAAGTGGGGAGCTCCTACAATGAGCAGTTCTTC
>TRBV10-3|TRBD2|TRBJ2-7|once
CAIALGLAGPGREQYF
TGTGCCATCGCCCTGGGACTAGCGGGACCAGGGCGCGAGCAGTACTTC
>TRBV18|TRBD2|TRBJ2-5|.
CASSPELAGGGGTQYF
TGTGCCAGCTCACCAGAACTAGCGGGAGGCGGGGGAACCCAGTACTTC
>TRBV29-1|.|TRBJ2-5|.
CSAQAGGETQYF
TGCAGCGCCCAAGCCGGAGGAGAGACCCAGTACTTC
>TRBV7-3|TRBD2|TRBJ2-1|.
CASSVGLAGVYEQFF
TGTGCCAGCAGCGTCGGACTAGCGGGAGTCTATGAGCAGTTCTTC
>TRBV5-1|TRBD1|TRBJ2-1|.
CASSLAGRTGFGEQFF
TGCGCCAGCAGCTTGGCCGGCCGGACAGGGTTCGGGGAGCAGTTCTTC
>TRBV27|TRBD2|TRBJ2-1|once
CASSPLLSEAILAGAYNEQFF
TGTGCCAGCAGTCCCCTCCTTTCAGAGGCGATACTAGCGGGGGCCTACAATGAGCAGTTCTTC
>TRBV7-9|.|TRBJ2-7|few
CASSYGRRGVYEQYF
TGTGCCAGCAGCTATGGACGGCGCGGAGTCTACGAGCAGTACTTC
>TRBV28|.|TRBJ2-4|few
CASSKEAKNIQYF
TGTGCCAGCAGTAAGGAAGCCAAAAACATTCAGTACTTC
>TRBV5-1|TRBD1|TRBJ1-1|.
CASSDQGDGEAFF
TGCGCCAGCAGCGATCAGGGGGACGGTGAAGCTTTCTTT
>TRBV7-2|TRBD2|TRBJ2-3|few
CASSFSGRAATQYF
TGTGCCAGCAGCTTTTCCGGGAGGGCGGCTACGCAGTATTTT
>TRBV5-1|TRBD2|TRBJ2-7|.
CASSLPSGKNEQYF
TGCGCCAGCAGCTTGCCTAGCGGAAAGAACGAGCAGTACTTC
>TRBV7-6|.|TRBJ2-3|few
CASSVRIWDTQYF
TGTGCCAGCAGCGTTAGGATTTGGGATACGCAGTATTTT
>TRBV28|TRBD2|TRBJ2-1|many
CASSYSGSLLNEQFF
TGTGCCAGCAGCTATAGCGGGAGTCTTTTAAATGAGCAGTTCTTC
>TRBV3-1|TRBD2|TRBJ2-3|.
CASSLTSGHTDTQYF
TGTGCCAGCAGCCTGACTAGCGGTCACACAGATACGCAGTATTTT
>TRBV5-6|.|TRBJ2-7|.
CASSLRGVFGEQYF
TGTGCCAGCAGCTTGCGAGGGGTATTCGGCGAGCAGTACTTC
>TRBV20-1|.|TRBJ2-3|few
CSAIKPDGATDTQYF
TGCAGTGCTATAAAACCAGACGGAGCCACAGATACGCAGTATTTT
>TRBV7-7|.|TRBJ2-1|.
CASSLSLVRYNEQFF
TGTGCCAGCAGCTTAAGTCTGGTTCGATACAATGAGCAGTTCTTC
>TRBV20-1|.|TRBJ2-7|.
CSALGPAGPYEQYF
TGCAGTGCCCTCGGCCCGGCAGGGCCCTACGAGCAGTACTTC
>TRBV4-2|TRBD2|TRBJ2-2|few
CASSLNSGTSGIIGELFF
TGTGCCAGCAGCCTTAACTCCGGGACTAGCGGGATCATCGGGGAGCTGTTTTTT
>TRBV12-3/TRBV12-4|.|TRBJ2-1|.
CASRQTNEQFF
TGTGCCAGCAGACAGACCAATGAGCAGTTCTTC
>TRBV12-3/TRBV12-4|TRBD2|TRBJ2-1|.
CASSLGRLAGHYNEQFF
TGTGCCAGCAGTTTAGGGCGATTAGCGGGACACTACAATGAGCAGTTCTTC
>TRBV20-1|.|TRBJ2-1|.
CSAPNGGLNNEQFF
TGCAGTGCTCCGAACGGGGGCCTGAACAATGAGCAGTTCTTC
>TRBV5-1|TRBD1|TRBJ1-2|few
CASSTNGTGDLLYGYTF
TGCGCCAGCAGCACGAATGGGACAGGGGACCTCCTCTATGGCTACACCTTC
>TRBV11-2|TRBD1|TRBJ2-7|few
CASSPRGSPGASYEQYF
TGTGCCAGCAGCCCCAGGGGGAGTCCAGGGGCCTCCTACGAGCAGTACTTC
>TRBV5-4|.|TRBJ2-5|.
CASSLTISGETQYF
TGTGCCAGCAGCTTGACCATTTCCGGAGAGACCCAGTACTTC
>TRBV5-1|.|TRBJ1-4|.
CASSSHLPGVLNEKLFF
TGCGCCAGCAGCTCTCACCTCCCGGGCGTGCTTAATGAAAAACTGTTTTTT
>TRBV5-1|.|TRBJ2-3|few
CASSLARLAADTQYF
TGCGCCAGCAGCTTGGCTCGCCTAGCCGCAGATACGCAGTATTTT
>TRBV27|.|TRBJ1-5|few
CASSPTTLKGNQPQHF
TGTGCCAGCAGTCCCACGACACTGAAGGGCAATCAGCCCCAGCATTTT
>TRBV5-1|TRBD1|TRBJ1-4|few
CASSPGQGNEKLFF
TGCGCCAGCAGCCCCGGACAGGGTAATGAAAAACTGTTTTTT
>TRBV5-1|TRBD2|TRBJ2-7|.
CASSSGTSAEQYF
TGCGCCAGCAGCTCCGGGACTAGCGCCGAGCAGTACTTC
>TRBV28|.|TRBJ1-1|.
CASIRSPNTEAFF
TGTGCCAGCATTCGCAGCCCGAACACTGAAGCTTTCTTT
>TRBV5-1|.|TRBJ2-1|few
CASSLAVNNEQFF
TGCGCCAGCAGCTTGGCCGTTAACAATGAGCAGTTCTTC
>TRBV7-9|.|TRBJ2-5|.
CASRGDPTKQETQYF
TGTGCCAGCAGAGGGGACCCCACGAAGCAAGAGACCCAGTACTTC
>TRBV5-4|TRBD1|TRBJ1-2|.
CASSLYRIDRDGPNYGYTF
TGTGCCAGCAGCTTATATCGCATCGACAGGGATGGCCCTAACTATGGCTACACCTTC
>TRBV7-2|TRBD2|TRBJ2-7|.
CASRPGLARSYEQYF
TGTGCCAGCAGGCCGGGACTAGCGAGGTCCTACGAGCAGTACTTC
>TRBV3-1|TRBD2|TRBJ2-3|.
CASSPGLAGVGNQISSPGPQYF
TGTGCCAGCAGCCCGGGACTAGCGGGAGTAGGAAATCAGATATCCTCCCCGGGGCCGCAGTATTTT
>TRBV18|.|TRBJ1-5|.
CASSPYYAGNQPQHF
TGTGCCAGCTCACCATATTACGCGGGTAATCAGCCCCAGCATTTT